One T cell receptor (beta chain) is described in this entry. This clonotype was observed a handful of times. No antigen is known for it. No per-base quality is available; no much larger clone lies one base away. These data belong to a study of molecular identifiers for immune sequencing clone quantification (dated by TCRdb to the late 2010s). In terms of the full investigation: For a replicate experiment, the RNA from either about 20,000 or 100,000 naive CD8 T cells was divided into five aliquots, and four of those aliquots went on to sequencing. CD8 T cells were used in a methods study to benchmark molecular-identifier clustering-based TCR repertoire sequencing (MIDCIRS) and TCR RNA copy counting.

The CDR3 starts with the cysteine, ends with the phenylalanine, and has 15 residues. Solely the CDR3 DNA is kept, with 45 bases framed from the first base. Cut back by 2 bases and 6 bases, the V and J ends lie 17 bases apart. The CDR1 and CDR2 encoded by the germline V gene are SGHVS and FNYEAQ. Receptors were amplified or captured by PCR. TCRdb records Illumina HiSeq 4000 as the sequencer. Bulk TCR libraries were prepared as previously described, using TCR primers listed in Table S5. The Qiagen AllPrep DNA/RNA kit was used to purify total RNA. Reads from multiple sequencing runs of the same library were pooled before analysis. The study's own analysis went as follows. Reads were retained only if the reads had an exact TCR constant sequence, and the retained reads were trimmed to 150 nt and grouped according to their 12-nt molecular barcodes. Reads within each barcode group were sub-clustered using a 15% Levenshtein threshold, and quality-weighted consensus sequences were constructed for each RNA molecule. Non-functional sequences were filtered out, along with any lower-count sequence sitting one edit away from another sequence. On the basis of fitting two negative binomial distributions, barcode sub-clusters with fewer than 20% of the maximum read count were discarded. In-frame beta chains were kept once TCRdb had trimmed the public reads at Q25 with fastp and called clones with MiXCR. All rows with the same CDR3 protein become a single entry with the most common DNA and genes. The V and J calls shown here were made by TCRdb, not taken from the authors' results. This sample holds approximately 670,000 distinct CDR3 sequences; roughly 21% were observed only once. The top ten clonotypes cover 0.75% to 0.95% of the sample.

Libraries of naive CD8 T cells were built from anywhere between about 19,000 and 1,000,000 sorted cells, with 10%, 30% or 50% of the purified RNA used. On a BD FACSAria II, naive CD8 T cells were FACS-sorted as CD8+CD4-CCR7+CD45RA+ and collected into RLT Plus buffer. More than 8 TCR copies' worth of Jurkat RNA were spiked into roughly 20,000-1,000,000 naive CD8 T cell samples to test detection sensitivity. CD8 T cells were enriched with RosetteSep CD8+ T Cell Enrichment Cocktail and Ficoll-Paque, followed by ACK red cell lysis. Overall results and qualifications from the work: When barcode sub-clustering was omitted, TCR diversity was inflated by chimeric consensus sequences, with chimeras reaching as high as 47%. About 2.9 recovered TCR RNA copies per cell were obtained by modeling, versus roughly 10 by digital PCR, implying a capture efficiency of about 30%. In CMV-specific effector cells, clones with more than 20 RNA copies accounted for over 98% of molecules, whereas in naive cells such clones accounted for under 1%. Naive libraries contained spiked-in Jurkat TCR RNA (roughly 10 copies' worth), which is not part of the donor repertoire. Even against a background of 750,000 to 1,000,000 naive CD8 T cells, spiked-in Jurkat TCR RNA amounting to a single cell's worth was reported to be detectable. The sizes of highly expanded clones could end up underestimated when identical TCR molecules share a barcode.

The TCR comes from a human donor in good health. Some libraries in this study had Jurkat cell RNA spiked in. Sequenced sample: naive CD8+ T cells from blood, with Jurkat cell RNA spiked in. The cell subset or site label for this specimen denotes: FACS-sorted CD8+CD4-CCR7+CD45RA+ naive T cells. This chain joins TRBV7-6 to TRBJ2-7; perhaps TRBD2 is the D gene, with 5 bases matching. The sequence in DNA is TGTGCCAGCAGCTTAAGTCCGGGGATAAGTGTCGAGCAGTACTTC. It encodes CASSLSPGISVEQYF.